These 3 T cell receptor beta chains came from one sample sequenced in a study of shared clonotypes between healthy human individuals. Method: immunoSEQ multiplex PCR; TCRdb's copy keeps in-frame clones and lacks some. This table has about 360,000 clones, about 70% appearing once. The sample was memory CD4+ T cells sorted from blood. Documented subset: CD45RA-negative fraction. Receptors were obtained from a man aged 25-40 years in good health.

The chain couples TRBV7-8 to TRBJ2-3; D is ambiguous. Trimming left V 1 base short and J 4 bases short, with 9 bases between. Germline V gives CDR1 SGHVS, CDR2 FQNEAQ. The CDR3 is 14 amino acids. DNA of the CDR3: TGTGCCAGCAGCTTAGAGCTGTTCTCAGATACGCAGTATTTT. Translation gives CASSLELFSDTQYF.

The rearrangement uses TRBV5-5 and TRBJ1-3; D is uncertain. CDR3 length: 16 residues. With 0 bases removed from V and 0 bases from J, the gap between germline ends came to 10 bases. CDR1 SGHKS and CDR2 YYEKEE come from the germline V gene (reference sequence). CDR3 coding DNA: TGTGCCAGCAGCTTGGTGACCGGGAACTCTGGAAACACCATATATTTT. Protein sequence: CASSLVTGNSGNTIYF.

This sequence joins TRBV2 and TRBJ2-1; no definite D call. The germline CDR1 and CDR2 sequences are SNHLY and FYNNEI. V dropped 2 bases and J dropped 0 bases, with 8 bases sitting between them. The CDR3 contains 15 residues. CDR3 amino acids: CASSESRSSYNEQFF. The CDR3 nucleotides read TGTGCCAGCAGTGAATCCCGGAGCTCCTACAATGAGCAGTTCTTC.